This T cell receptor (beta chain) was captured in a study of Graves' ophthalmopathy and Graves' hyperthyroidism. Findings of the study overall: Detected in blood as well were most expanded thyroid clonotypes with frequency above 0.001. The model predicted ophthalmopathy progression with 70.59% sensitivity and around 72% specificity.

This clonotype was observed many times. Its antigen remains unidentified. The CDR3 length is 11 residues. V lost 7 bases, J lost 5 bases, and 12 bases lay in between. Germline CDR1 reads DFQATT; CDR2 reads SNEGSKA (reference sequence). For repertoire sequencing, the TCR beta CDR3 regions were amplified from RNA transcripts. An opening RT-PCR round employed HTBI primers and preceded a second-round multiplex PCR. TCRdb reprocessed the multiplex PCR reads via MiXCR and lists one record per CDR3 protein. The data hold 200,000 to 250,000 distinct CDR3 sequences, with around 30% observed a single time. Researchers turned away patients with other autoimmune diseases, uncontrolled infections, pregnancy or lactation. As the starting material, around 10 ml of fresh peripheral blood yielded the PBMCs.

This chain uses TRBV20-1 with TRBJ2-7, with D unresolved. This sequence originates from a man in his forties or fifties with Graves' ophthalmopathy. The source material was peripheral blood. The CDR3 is CSGTNSNEQYF. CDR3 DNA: TGCAGTGGAACTAACAGCAACGAGCAGTACTTC.